A selection of T cell receptor beta chains follows, all from one sample in a study of Ad26.COV2.S vaccination and SARS-CoV-2 variants. The data were produced by immunoSEQ multiplex PCR, yet TCRdb's version contains in-frame clones alone and is incomplete. The profile shows 400,000 to 450,000 clones, 80% to 95% of them singletons. The sample consisted of peripheral blood, taken in a trial of Ad26.COV2.S vaccine versus placebo. The source is a person aged 18-60 years who received the Ad26.COV2.S COVID-19 vaccine or a placebo. Each CDR3 is given with its conserved first and last residue. The D gene is left open where the match is weak. Clone size, where shown, is once, few, many, or a class for clones that have expanded.

j_call v_call clone_size d_call cdr3_aa cdr3_nt
TRBJ2-1 TRBV7-7 NA TRBD2 CASSAGTSGSHEQFF TGTGCCAGCAGCGCCGGGACTAGCGGGAGCCATGAGCAGTTCTTC
TRBJ2-7 TRBV7-8 NA TRBD1 CASSLDRRGSSYEQYF TGTGCCAGCAGCCTCGACCGCAGGGGGAGCTCCTACGAGCAGTACTTC
TRBJ2-1 TRBV7-6 NA TRBD2 CASSLGLAGSSDEQFF TGTGCCAGCAGCTTAGGACTAGCGGGATCGTCGGATGAGCAGTTCTTC
TRBJ2-7 TRBV10-1 NA TRBD1 CASSNELGTGSNVGEQYF TGCGCCAGCAGTAACGAGCTGGGGACAGGGTCTAATGTGGGCGAGCAGTACTTC
TRBJ1-6 TRBV9 once TRBD1 CASSPPGGGTGSPLHF TGTGCCAGCAGCCCCCCAGGGGGGGGCACCGGTTCACCCCTCCACTTT
TRBJ2-7 TRBV7-9 NA TRBD2 CASSLGVSGRNYEQYF TGTGCCAGCAGCTTAGGAGTTAGCGGGAGGAACTACGAGCAGTACTTC
TRBJ2-7 TRBV28 once NA CASENPVMRDEQYF TGTGCCAGCGAAAACCCCGTGATGCGGGACGAGCAGTACTTC
TRBJ2-7 TRBV12-5 NA TRBD1 CASGLYRGPYEQYF TGTGCTAGTGGTTTGTACAGGGGACCCTACGAGCAGTACTTC
TRBJ2-1 TRBV9 NA TRBD2 CASSLGGEYNEQFF TGTGCCAGCAGCCTTGGGGGGGAATACAATGAGCAGTTCTTC
TRBJ1-5 TRBV19 NA NA CASSIGSVSNQPQHF TGTGCCAGTAGTATTGGCAGCGTGAGCAATCAGCCCCAGCATTTT
TRBJ2-1 TRBV7-9 NA TRBD2 CASSLGRRESGNEQFF TGTGCCAGCAGCTTAGGGAGGCGGGAGTCGGGCAATGAGCAGTTCTTC
TRBJ2-1 TRBV9 once TRBD2 CASSELAGPNEQFF TGTGCCAGCAGCGAACTAGCGGGACCGAATGAGCAGTTCTTC
TRBJ1-1 TRBV5-1 NA TRBD1 CASSLQTGLESAFF TGCGCCAGCAGCTTGCAGACAGGGCTGGAGTCAGCTTTCTTT
TRBJ2-5 TRBV7-9 NA NA CASSPRGAGAQETQYF TGTGCCAGCAGCCCAAGGGGGGCGGGTGCCCAAGAGACCCAGTACTTC
TRBJ2-1 TRBV5-1 NA NA CASSLYTGSEQFF TGCGCCAGCAGCTTGTATACGGGAAGCGAGCAGTTCTTC
TRBJ2-3 TRBV7-2 NA NA CASSSQGDTQYF TGTGCCAGCAGCTCACAAGGGGATACGCAGTATTTT
TRBJ2-1 TRBV10-3 NA NA CAISEPSINEQFF TGTGCCATCAGTGAGCCGAGTATCAATGAGCAGTTCTTC
TRBJ2-3 TRBV19 NA TRBD1 CASTHALGRAGGPDTQYF TGTGCCAGTACCCACGCCTTAGGGCGGGCAGGGGGCCCAGATACGCAGTATTTT
TRBJ2-1 TRBV19 NA TRBD2 CASSIGGTSINEQFF TGTGCCAGTAGTATAGGGGGGACTAGCATAAATGAGCAGTTCTTC
TRBJ1-5 TRBV5-8 NA NA CASSLTGNQPQHF TGTGCCAGCAGCTTGACAGGGAATCAGCCCCAGCATTTT
TRBJ1-3 TRBV18 few TRBD1 CASSPAGQFSGNTIYF TGTGCCAGCTCACCAGCGGGACAGTTCTCTGGAAACACCATATATTTT
TRBJ2-7 TRBV13 NA TRBD2 CASSQGLAGGYEQYF TGTGCCAGCAGCCAGGGACTAGCGGGAGGTTACGAGCAGTACTTC
TRBJ2-5 TRBV7-9 NA TRBD2 CASSLAGVETQYF TGTGCCAGCAGCTTGGCGGGAGTAGAGACCCAGTACTTC
TRBJ1-2 TRBV5-4 NA NA CASTLGPGNYGYTF TGTGCCAGCACCTTGGGACCGGGAAACTATGGCTACACCTTC
TRBJ1-5 TRBV30 NA TRBD1 CAWSPRDRGSNQPQHF TGTGCCTGGAGCCCCCGGGACAGGGGTAGCAATCAGCCCCAGCATTTT
TRBJ2-3 TRBV18 NA NA CASSPGSDTQYF TGTGCCAGCTCACCAGGGTCAGATACGCAGTATTTT
TRBJ2-7 TRBV18 NA NA CASSLTGDKSLEQYF TGTGCCAGCTCACTGACCGGGGACAAGTCCCTCGAGCAGTACTTC
TRBJ2-3 TRBV10-1 NA NA CASSDSTDTQYF TGCGCCAGCAGTGACTCCACAGATACGCAGTATTTT
TRBJ2-5 TRBV10-3 NA TRBD2 CAISLTPSGSGETQYF TGTGCCATCAGTCTAACTCCTAGCGGGAGCGGAGAGACCCAGTACTTC
TRBJ1-2 TRBV30 NA NA CAWRKNRADNYGYTF TGTGCCTGGAGGAAGAACAGGGCAGATAACTATGGCTACACCTTC
TRBJ2-1 TRBV5-1 NA NA CASSLTQGEGRQFF TGCGCCAGCAGCTTGACTCAGGGTGAGGGTAGGCAGTTCTTC
TRBJ1-5 TRBV6-1 once NA CASSEALRMASNQPQHF TGTGCCAGCAGTGAAGCGTTAAGGATGGCAAGCAATCAGCCCCAGCATTTT
TRBJ1-6 TRBV27 NA NA CASSLRGGESLHF TGTGCCAGCAGTTTACGGGGGGGGGAGTCCCTCCACTTT
TRBJ1-5 TRBV6-1 NA NA CASSEGGNDQPQHF TGTGCCAGCAGTGAAGGTGGGAACGATCAGCCCCAGCATTTT
TRBJ1-6 TRBV2 NA NA CASSVGGGSSPLHF TGTGCCAGCAGTGTCGGGGGAGGTTCATCACCCCTCCACTTT
TRBJ1-6 TRBV5-4 NA NA CASSLQSGTNSPLHF TGTGCCAGCAGCTTGCAGTCAGGAACTAATTCACCCCTCCACTTT
TRBJ1-2 TRBV3-1/TRBV3-2 once NA CASSQVPGGGNYGYTF TGTGCCAGCAGCCAAGTACCCGGGGGCGGGAACTATGGCTACACCTTC
TRBJ2-4 TRBV3-1/TRBV3-2 NA NA CASSQEHPGAKNIQYF TGTGCCAGCAGCCAGGAACACCCCGGTGCCAAAAACATTCAGTACTTC
TRBJ1-1 TRBV7-2 NA NA CASSFTGSTEAFF TGTGCCAGCAGCTTTACAGGGTCCACTGAAGCTTTCTTT
TRBJ2-7 TRBV4-1 NA NA CASSRSGDHEQYF TGCGCCAGCAGCCGGTCAGGGGACCACGAGCAGTACTTC
TRBJ2-2 TRBV18 NA NA CASSLETGELFF TGTGCCAGCTCACTTGAGACCGGGGAGCTGTTTTTT
TRBJ2-6 TRBV5-1 NA NA CASSLSSGSGANVLTF TGCGCCAGCAGCTTGTCGTCGGGCTCTGGGGCCAACGTCCTGACTTTC
TRBJ2-7 TRBV6-5 few NA CASSSWGPTLEQYF TGTGCCAGCAGTTCCTGGGGGCCTACCTTAGAGCAGTACTTC
TRBJ1-1 TRBV12-5 NA NA CASGLTPNTEAFF TGTGCTAGTGGTTTAACACCGAACACTGAAGCTTTCTTT